These T cell receptor beta chains were read from a single sample in a study of Graves' ophthalmopathy and Graves' hyperthyroidism. TCRdb redid the calling of the multiplex PCR reads with MiXCR, one entry per CDR3 protein. The data show 150,000 or so distinct CDR3 sequences, with less than 45% seen just once and roughly 5.8% held by the top ten. Sequencing input: peripheral blood. The receptors were sampled from a woman between 35 and 50 years old with Graves' ophthalmopathy. Both conserved end residues are part of each CDR3. The D gene is left open where the match is weak. Clone size, where shown, is once, few, many, or a class for clones that have expanded.

V,size,J,D,DNA,CDR3
TRBV12-3/TRBV12-4,many,TRBJ1-5,-,TGTGCCAGCAGTTTGGACGCGAGTCAGCCCCAGCATTTT,CASSLDASQPQHF
TRBV6-1,-,TRBJ1-5,-,TGTGCCAGCAGCCTAAAGGGACATAGCAATCAGCCCCAGCATTTT,CASSLKGHSNQPQHF
TRBV7-8,-,TRBJ1-5,-,TGTGCCAGCAGCCCGAGGGGGGGTGCACCGCCCCAGCATTTT,CASSPRGGAPPQHF
TRBV29-1,many,TRBJ1-1,-,TGCAGCGTTTCAAGGGGCGTAGCTGAAGCTTTCTTT,CSVSRGVAEAFF
TRBV6-5,-,TRBJ2-2,-,TGTGCCAGCAGTTACGGTCGGGAGAAGGCCGGGGAGCTGTTTTTT,CASSYGREKAGELFF
TRBV28,many,TRBJ1-6,-,TGTGCCAGCAGGTGGCAAAGGTCCTATAATTCACCCCTCCACTTT,CASRWQRSYNSPLHF
TRBV10-3,-,TRBJ1-5,-,TGTGCCATCAGTGAGAGAGGGGCTGGGGGGATCAATCAGCCCCAGCATTTT,CAISERGAGGINQPQHF
TRBV28,many,TRBJ1-1,-,TGTGCCAGCAGTTCCGGGACACCGAACACTGAAGCTTTCTTT,CASSSGTPNTEAFF
TRBV11-2,-,TRBJ1-1,TRBD1,TGTGCCAGCAGCCCCGGGACAGGGATGGGGAACACTGAAGCTTTCTTT,CASSPGTGMGNTEAFF
TRBV11-2,-,TRBJ1-2,TRBD1,TGTGCCAGCAGCAGGACAGGGGGAGATGGCTACACCTTC,CASSRTGGDGYTF
TRBV28,many,TRBJ2-3,TRBD2,TGTGCCAGCAGATTGGGCCGACTAGCGGGGTTCACAGATACGCAGTATTTT,CASRLGRLAGFTDTQYF
TRBV9,many,TRBJ1-1,-,TGTGCCAGCAGCGTAGGAGACGGGACACGGAATGAAGCTTTCTTT,CASSVGDGTRNEAFF
TRBV18,-,TRBJ1-3,-,TGTGCCAGCTCACCAACGGATTCTGCCGTCGCTGGAAACACCATATATTTT,CASSPTDSAVAGNTIYF
TRBV27,many,TRBJ2-5,-,TGTGCCAGCAGTCCCTTGGGGGAGACCCAGTACTTC,CASSPLGETQYF
TRBV7-2,many,TRBJ2-7,TRBD2,TGTGCCAGCAGCCCGACTAGCGGGAGTCTCTACGAGCAGTACTTC,CASSPTSGSLYEQYF
TRBV7-9,many,TRBJ1-3,-,TGTGCCAGCAGCTTTGGACGGCTGAATGGAAACACCATATATTTT,CASSFGRLNGNTIYF